This T cell receptor (beta chain) was documented in a study of beta chain features in type 1 diabetes. About the research overall: Cell yields, age and gender were similar between patients and healthy donors.

The single heparinised draw taken from each donor contained approximately 100 mL of blood on average. Investigators reverse transcribed all isolated RNA, so they sequenced expressed TCRB transcripts. Using immunoSEQ multiplex PCR, the repertoire was profiled, and TCRdb retains in-frame clones only, with some absent. The sample includes over 120,000 clones, 10% of them seen just once. Trimming pared 7 bases from V and 5 bases from J, leaving 18 bases between. Germline-derived CDR1 and CDR2 are MNHEY and SMNVEV (reference sequence). The CDR3 covers 15 residues. This chain joins TRBV27 and TRBJ2-1; possibly TRBD1 for D (5 bases). Sequencing used naive CD4+ T cells from blood. The TCR comes from a man aged 18 to 35 in good health. The CDR3 bases are TGTGCCAGCACCCCCCCTACAGGCCCTGACAATGAGCAGTTCTTC. Protein product: CASTPPTGPDNEQFF.